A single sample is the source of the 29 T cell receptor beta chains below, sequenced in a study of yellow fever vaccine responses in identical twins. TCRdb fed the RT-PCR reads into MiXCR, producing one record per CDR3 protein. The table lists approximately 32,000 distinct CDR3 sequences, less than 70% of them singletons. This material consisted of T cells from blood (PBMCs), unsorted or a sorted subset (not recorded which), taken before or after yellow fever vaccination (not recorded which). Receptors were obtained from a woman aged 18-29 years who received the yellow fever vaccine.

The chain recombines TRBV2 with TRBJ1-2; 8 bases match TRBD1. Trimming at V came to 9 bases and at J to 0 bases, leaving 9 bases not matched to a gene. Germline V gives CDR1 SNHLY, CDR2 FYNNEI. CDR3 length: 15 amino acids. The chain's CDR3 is CASWTGNGANYGYTF. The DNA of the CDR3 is TGTGCCAGTTGGACAGGGAACGGGGCTAACTATGGCTACACCTTC. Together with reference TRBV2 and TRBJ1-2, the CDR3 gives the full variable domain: EPEVTQTPSHQVTQMGQEVILRCVPISNHLYFYWYRQILGQKVEFLVSFYNNEISEKSEIFDDQFSVERPDGSNFTLKIRSTKLEDSAMYFCASWTGNGANYGYTFGSGTRLTVV.

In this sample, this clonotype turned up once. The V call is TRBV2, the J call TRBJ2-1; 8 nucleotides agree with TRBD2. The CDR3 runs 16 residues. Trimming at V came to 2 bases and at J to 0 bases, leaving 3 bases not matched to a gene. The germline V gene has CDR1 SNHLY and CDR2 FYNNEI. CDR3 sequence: CASSEYSGSSYNEQFF. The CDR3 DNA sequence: TGTGCCAGCAGTGAATACAGCGGGAGCTCCTACAATGAGCAGTTCTTC.

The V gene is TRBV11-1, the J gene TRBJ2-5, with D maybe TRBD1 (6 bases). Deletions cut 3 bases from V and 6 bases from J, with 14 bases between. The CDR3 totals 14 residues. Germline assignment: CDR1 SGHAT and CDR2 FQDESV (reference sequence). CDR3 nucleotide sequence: TGTGCCAGCAGCTTCAGTCAGGGACAACAGACCCAGTACTTC. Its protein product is CASSFSQGQQTQYF.

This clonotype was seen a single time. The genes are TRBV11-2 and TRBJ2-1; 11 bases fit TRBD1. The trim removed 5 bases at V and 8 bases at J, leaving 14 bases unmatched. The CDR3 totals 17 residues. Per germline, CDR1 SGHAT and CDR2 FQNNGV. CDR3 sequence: CASSNLPGQGVLDEQFF. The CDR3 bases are TGTGCCAGCAGCAACCTCCCGGGACAGGGGGTTCTAGATGAGCAGTTCTTC.

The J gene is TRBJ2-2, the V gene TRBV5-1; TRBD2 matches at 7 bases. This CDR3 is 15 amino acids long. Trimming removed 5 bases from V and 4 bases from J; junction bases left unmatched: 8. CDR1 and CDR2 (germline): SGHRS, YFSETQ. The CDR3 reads CASSSGLGSTGELFF. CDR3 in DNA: TGCGCCAGCAGTTCCGGACTAGGGAGCACCGGGGAGCTGTTTTTT. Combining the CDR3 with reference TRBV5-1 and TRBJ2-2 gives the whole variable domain KAGVTQTPRYLIKTRGQQVTLSCSPISGHRSVSWYQQTPGQGLQFLFEYFSETQRNKGNFPGRFSGRQFSNSRSEMNVSTLELGDSALYLCASSSGLGSTGELFFGEGSRLTVL.

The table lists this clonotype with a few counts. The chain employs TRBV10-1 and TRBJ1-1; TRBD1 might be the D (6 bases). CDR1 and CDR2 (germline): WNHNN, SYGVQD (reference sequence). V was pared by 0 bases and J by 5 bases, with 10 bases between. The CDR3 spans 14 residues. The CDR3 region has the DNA TGCGCCAGCAGTGAGTCCCCTAGGGGGACTGAAGCTTTCTTT. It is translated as CASSESPRGTEAFF.

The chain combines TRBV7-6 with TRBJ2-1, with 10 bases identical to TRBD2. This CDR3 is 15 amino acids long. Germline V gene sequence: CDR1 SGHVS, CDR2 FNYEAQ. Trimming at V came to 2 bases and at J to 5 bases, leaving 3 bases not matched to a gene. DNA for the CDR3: TGTGCCAGCAGCTTACTAGCGGGGGTCAACAATGAGCAGTTCTTC. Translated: CASSLLAGVNNEQFF. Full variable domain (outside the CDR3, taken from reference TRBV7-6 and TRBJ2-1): GAGVSQSPRYKVTKRGQDVALRCDPISGHVSLYWYRQALGQGPEFLTYFNYEAQQDKSGLPNDRFSAERPEGSISTLTIQRTEQRDSAMYRCASSLLAGVNNEQFFGPGTRLTVL.

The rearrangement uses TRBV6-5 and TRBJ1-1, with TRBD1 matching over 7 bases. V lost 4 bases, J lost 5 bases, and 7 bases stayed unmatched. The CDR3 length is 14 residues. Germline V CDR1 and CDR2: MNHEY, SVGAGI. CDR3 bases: TGTGCCAGCAGTTGGGGGTCAGGGGGGACTGAAGCTTTCTTT. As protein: CASSWGSGGTEAFF.

CDR3 in DNA: TGTGCCAGCTCACAAACCTCGGGTCGCGAGCAGTACTTC. Its protein is CASSQTSGREQYF. The J gene is TRBJ2-7, the V gene TRBV18; no definite D call. The germline gives CDR1 KGHSH, CDR2 LQKENI. V was shortened by 4 bases and J by 6 bases, with 13 bases between the two germline ends. The length of the CDR3 is 13 residues.

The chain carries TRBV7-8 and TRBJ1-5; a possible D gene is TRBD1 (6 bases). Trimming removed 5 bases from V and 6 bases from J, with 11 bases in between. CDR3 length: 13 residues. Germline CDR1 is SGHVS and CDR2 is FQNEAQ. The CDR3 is CASSLQGTQPQHF. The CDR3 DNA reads TGTGCCAGCAGCCTACAGGGTACTCAGCCCCAGCATTTT.

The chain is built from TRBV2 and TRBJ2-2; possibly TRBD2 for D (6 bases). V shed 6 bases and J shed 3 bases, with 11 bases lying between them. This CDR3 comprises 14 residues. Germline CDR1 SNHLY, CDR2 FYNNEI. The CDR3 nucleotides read TGTGCCAGCAGGCGGGACTCCGACACCGGGGAGCTGTTTTTT. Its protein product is CASRRDSDTGELFF.

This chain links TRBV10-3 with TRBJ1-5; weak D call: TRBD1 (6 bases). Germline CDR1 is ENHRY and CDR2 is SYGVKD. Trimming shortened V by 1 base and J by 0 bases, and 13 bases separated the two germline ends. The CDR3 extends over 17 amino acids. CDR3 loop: CAISELLGTPSNQPQHF. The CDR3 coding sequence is TGTGCCATCAGTGAGTTGCTAGGGACACCTAGCAATCAGCCCCAGCATTTT.

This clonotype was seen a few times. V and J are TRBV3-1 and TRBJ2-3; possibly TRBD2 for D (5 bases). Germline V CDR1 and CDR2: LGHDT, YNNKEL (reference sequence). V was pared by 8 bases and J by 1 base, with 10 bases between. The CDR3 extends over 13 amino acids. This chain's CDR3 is CASELRGTDTQYF. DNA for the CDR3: TGTGCCAGCGAATTGAGGGGCACAGATACGCAGTATTTT.

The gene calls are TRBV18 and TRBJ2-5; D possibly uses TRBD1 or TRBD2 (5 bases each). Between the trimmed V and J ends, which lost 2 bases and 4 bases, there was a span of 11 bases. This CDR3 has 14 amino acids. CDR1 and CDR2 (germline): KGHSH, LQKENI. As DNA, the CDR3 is TGTGCCAGCTCACCAGGGACGTTGGTAGAGACCCAGTACTTC. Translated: CASSPGTLVETQYF.

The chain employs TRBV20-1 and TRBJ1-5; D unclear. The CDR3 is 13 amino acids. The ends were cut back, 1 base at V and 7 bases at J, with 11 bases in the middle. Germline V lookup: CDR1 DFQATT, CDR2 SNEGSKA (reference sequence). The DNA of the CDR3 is TGCAGTGCTAGAGGAACAGTGGACCAGCCCCAGCATTTT. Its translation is CSARGTVDQPQHF.

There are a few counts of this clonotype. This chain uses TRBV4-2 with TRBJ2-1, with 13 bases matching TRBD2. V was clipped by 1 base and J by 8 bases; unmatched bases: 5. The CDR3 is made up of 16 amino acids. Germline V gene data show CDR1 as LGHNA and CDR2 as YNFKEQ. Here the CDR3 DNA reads TGTGCCAGCAGCCAAGCCGGGGGACTAGCGGGGTATGAGCAGTTCTTC. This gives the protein CASSQAGGLAGYEQFF.

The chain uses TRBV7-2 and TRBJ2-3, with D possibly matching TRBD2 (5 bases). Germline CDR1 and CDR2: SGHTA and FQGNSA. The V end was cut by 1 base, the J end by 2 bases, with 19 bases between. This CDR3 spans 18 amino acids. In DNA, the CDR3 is TGTGCCAGCAGCTTAGGGCTAGCTCAACTCCGCAACACAGATACGCAGTATTTT. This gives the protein CASSLGLAQLRNTDTQYF. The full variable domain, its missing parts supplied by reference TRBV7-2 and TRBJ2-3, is GAGVSQSPSNKVTEKGKDVELRCDPISGHTALYWYRQSLGQGLEFLIYFQGNSAPDKSGLPSDRFSAERTGGSVSTLTIQRTQQEDSAVYLCASSLGLAQLRNTDTQYFGPGTRLTVL.

The CDR3 spells CSVGKVGTEAFF. CDR3 coding DNA: TGCAGCGTGGGGAAAGTGGGTACTGAAGCTTTCTTT. The chain joins TRBV29-1 to TRBJ1-1; D is unclear. The germline gives CDR1 SQVTM, CDR2 ANQGSEA. There are 12 residues in the CDR3. V was pared by 6 bases and J by 5 bases, with 13 bases between.

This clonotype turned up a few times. The CDR3 nucleotides read TGTGCCAGCAGCTTGGGGACGACGGCCAAAAACATTCAGTACTTC. It encodes CASSLGTTAKNIQYF. This chain uses TRBV5-4 with TRBJ2-4; no reliable D call. Per the germline V gene, CDR1 is SGHNT and CDR2 is YYREEE (reference sequence). V was trimmed by 0 bases and J by 1 base, leaving 8 bases between them. The CDR3 runs to 15 residues.

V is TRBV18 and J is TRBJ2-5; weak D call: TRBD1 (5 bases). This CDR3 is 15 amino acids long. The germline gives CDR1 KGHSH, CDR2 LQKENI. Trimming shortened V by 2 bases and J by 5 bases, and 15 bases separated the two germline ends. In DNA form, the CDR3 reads TGTGCCAGCTCACCATCGGACACGGACCGGGAGACCCAGTACTTC. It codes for CASSPSDTDRETQYF.

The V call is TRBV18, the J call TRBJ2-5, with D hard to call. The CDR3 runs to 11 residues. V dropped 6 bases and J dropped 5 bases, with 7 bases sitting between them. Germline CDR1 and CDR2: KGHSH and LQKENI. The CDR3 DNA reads TGTGCCAGCTCCCCGATGGAGACCCAGTACTTC. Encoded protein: CASSPMETQYF.

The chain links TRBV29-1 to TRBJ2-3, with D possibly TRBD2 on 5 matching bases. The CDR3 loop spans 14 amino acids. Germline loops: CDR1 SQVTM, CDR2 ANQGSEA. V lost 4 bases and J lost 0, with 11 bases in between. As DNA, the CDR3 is TGCAGCGTTGTAAATGGGAGTAGCACAGATACGCAGTATTTT. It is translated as CSVVNGSSTDTQYF.

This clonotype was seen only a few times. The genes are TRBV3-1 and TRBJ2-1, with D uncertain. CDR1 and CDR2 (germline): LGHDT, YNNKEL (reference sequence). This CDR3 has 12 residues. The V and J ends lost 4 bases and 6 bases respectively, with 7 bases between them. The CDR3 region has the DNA TGTGCCAGCAGCCTCCACTTCAATGAGCAGTTCTTC. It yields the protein CASSLHFNEQFF.

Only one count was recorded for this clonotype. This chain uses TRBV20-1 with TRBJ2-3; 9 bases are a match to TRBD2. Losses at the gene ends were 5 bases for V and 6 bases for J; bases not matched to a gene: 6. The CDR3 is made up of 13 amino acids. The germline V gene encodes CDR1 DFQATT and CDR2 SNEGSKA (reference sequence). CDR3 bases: TGCAGTGCTCACGGGACTAGCATGGATACGCAGTATTTT. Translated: CSAHGTSMDTQYF.

Here the CDR3 DNA reads TGTGCCAGCTCACCACCTTCCGCGAACACCGGGGAGCTGTTTTTT. Translated: CASSPPSANTGELFF. This chain connects TRBV18 to TRBJ2-2, with D hard to call. Per germline, CDR1 KGHSH and CDR2 LQKENI. The V and J ends lost 0 bases and 0 bases respectively, with 5 bases between them. CDR3 size: 15 residues.

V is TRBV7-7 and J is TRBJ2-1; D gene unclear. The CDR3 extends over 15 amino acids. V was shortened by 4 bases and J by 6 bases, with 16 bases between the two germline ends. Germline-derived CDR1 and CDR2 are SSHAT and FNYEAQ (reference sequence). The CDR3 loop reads CASSSSFGAGNEQFF. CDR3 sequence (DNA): TGTGCCAGCAGCTCTTCTTTCGGTGCTGGCAATGAGCAGTTCTTC.

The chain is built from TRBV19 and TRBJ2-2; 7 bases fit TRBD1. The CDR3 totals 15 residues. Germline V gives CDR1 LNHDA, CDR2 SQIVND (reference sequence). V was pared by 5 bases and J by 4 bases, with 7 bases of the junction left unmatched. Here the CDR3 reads CASSATGTGTGELFF. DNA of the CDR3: TGTGCCAGTAGTGCGACAGGGACGGGCACCGGGGAGCTGTTTTTT. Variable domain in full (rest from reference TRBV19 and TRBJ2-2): DGGITQSPKYLFRKEGQNVTLSCEQNLNHDAMYWYRQDPGQGLRLIYYSQIVNDFQKGDIAEGYSVSREKKESFPLTVTSAQKNPTAFYLCASSATGTGTGELFFGEGSRLTVL.

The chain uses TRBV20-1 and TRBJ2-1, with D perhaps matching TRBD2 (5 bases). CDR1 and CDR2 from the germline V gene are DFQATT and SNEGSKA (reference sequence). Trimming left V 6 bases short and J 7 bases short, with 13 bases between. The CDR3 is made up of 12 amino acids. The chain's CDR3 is CSARIRGNEQFF. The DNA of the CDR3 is TGCAGTGCAAGAATCCGGGGAAATGAGCAGTTCTTC.

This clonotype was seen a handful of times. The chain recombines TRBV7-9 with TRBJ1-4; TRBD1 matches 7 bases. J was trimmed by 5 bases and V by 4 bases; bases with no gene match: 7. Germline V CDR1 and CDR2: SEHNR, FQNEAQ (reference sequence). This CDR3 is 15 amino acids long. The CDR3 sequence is CASSSWTGGNEKLFF. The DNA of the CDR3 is TGTGCCAGCAGCTCCTGGACAGGTGGAAATGAAAAACTGTTTTTT.